This T cell receptor beta chain stems from a study of T-cell memory formation after mild COVID-19. Findings and limits, study-wide: Some clones that responded turned up in pre-infection memory, which suggests that cross-reactive memory joined in. Later expanders leaned toward CD4+, whereas clones contracting from day 15 to 85 were balanced CD4/CD8.

Points on this clonotype: Its target is unknown.

CDR3 length: 14 residues. The germline gives CDR1 SGHKS, CDR2 YYEKEE (reference sequence). V shed 0 bases and J shed 2 bases, with 3 bases lying between them. Employing constant-segment primers, 5'RACE generated TCR alpha and TCR beta cDNA libraries bearing sample barcodes and UMIs. Each CDR3 protein gets one entry after TCRdb re-called the 5' RACE reads with MiXCR. The sample contains tens of thousands of distinct CDR3 sequences, around a quarter of which appear only once. The TCR originated in a man between 18 and 29 years old who had mild COVID-19 (a few samples of this study predate the infection). Cell type and time point are not known. V usage is TRBV5-5 and J usage is TRBJ2-6; D is ambiguous. What was sequenced was PBMCs or a T cell subset sorted from them (not recorded which). The CDR3 DNA is TGTGCCAGCAGCTTGGGGGCTGGGGCCAACGTCCTGACTTTC. This codes for CASSLGAGANVLTF.